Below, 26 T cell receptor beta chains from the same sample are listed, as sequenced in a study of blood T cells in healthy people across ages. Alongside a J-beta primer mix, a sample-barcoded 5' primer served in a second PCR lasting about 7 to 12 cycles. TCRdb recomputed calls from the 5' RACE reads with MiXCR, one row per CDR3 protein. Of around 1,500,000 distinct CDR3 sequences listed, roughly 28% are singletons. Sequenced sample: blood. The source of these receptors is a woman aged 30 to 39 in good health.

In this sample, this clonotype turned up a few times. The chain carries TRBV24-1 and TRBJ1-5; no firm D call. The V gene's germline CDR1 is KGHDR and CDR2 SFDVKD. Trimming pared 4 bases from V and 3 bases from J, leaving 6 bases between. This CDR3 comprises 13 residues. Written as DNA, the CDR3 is TGTGCCACCAGTGACGACATCAATCAGCCCCAGCATTTT. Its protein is CATSDDINQPQHF.

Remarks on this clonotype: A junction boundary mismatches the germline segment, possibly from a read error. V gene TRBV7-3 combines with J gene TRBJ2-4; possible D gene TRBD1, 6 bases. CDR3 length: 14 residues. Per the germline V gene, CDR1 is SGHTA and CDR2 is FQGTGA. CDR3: CVSSPSGTQNIQYF. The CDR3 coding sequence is TGTGTCAGCAGCCCTTCCGGGACACAAAACATTCAGTACTTC.

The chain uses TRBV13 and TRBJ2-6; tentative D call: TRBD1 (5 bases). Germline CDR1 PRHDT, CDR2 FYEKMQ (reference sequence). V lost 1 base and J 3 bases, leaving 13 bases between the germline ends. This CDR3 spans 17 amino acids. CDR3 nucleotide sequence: TGTGCCAGCAGCTTAGCCCCTACAGGTGATGGGGCCAACGTCCTGACTTTC. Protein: CASSLAPTGDGANVLTF.

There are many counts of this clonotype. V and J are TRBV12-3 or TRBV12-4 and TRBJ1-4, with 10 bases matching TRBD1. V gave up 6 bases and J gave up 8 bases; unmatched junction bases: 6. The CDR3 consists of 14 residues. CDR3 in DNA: TGTGCCAGCAGCCCGACAGGGGGCGGAGAAAAACTGTTTTTT. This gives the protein CASSPTGGGEKLFF.

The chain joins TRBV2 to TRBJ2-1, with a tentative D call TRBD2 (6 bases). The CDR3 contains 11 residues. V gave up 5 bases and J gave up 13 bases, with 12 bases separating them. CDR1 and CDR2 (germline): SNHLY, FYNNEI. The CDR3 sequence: CASSWGETQFF. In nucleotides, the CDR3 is TGTGCCAGCAGTTGGGGGGAGACCCAGTTCTTC.

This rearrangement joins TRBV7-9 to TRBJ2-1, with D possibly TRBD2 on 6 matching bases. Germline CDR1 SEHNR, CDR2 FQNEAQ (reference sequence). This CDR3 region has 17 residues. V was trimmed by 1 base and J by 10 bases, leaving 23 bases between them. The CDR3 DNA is TGTGCCAGCAGCTTAGAAGTGGTAGGGGACTCGAGTCGGGAGCAGTTCTTC. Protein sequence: CASSLEVVGDSSREQFF.

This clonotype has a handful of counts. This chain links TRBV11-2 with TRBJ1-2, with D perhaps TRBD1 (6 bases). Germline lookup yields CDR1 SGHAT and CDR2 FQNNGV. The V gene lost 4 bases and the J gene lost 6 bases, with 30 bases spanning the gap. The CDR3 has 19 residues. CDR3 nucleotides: TGTGCCAGCAGCTCACTCCAGGGGACGGGGGACCCGACGGTCAATGGCTACACCTTC. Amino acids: CASSSLQGTGDPTVNGYTF.

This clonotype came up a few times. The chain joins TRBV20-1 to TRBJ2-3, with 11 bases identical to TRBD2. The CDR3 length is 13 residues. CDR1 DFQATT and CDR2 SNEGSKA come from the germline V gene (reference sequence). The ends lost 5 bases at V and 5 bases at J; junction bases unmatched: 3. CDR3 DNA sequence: TGCAGTGCTGCTAGCGGGGGGCAAGATACGCAGTATTTT. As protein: CSAASGGQDTQYF.

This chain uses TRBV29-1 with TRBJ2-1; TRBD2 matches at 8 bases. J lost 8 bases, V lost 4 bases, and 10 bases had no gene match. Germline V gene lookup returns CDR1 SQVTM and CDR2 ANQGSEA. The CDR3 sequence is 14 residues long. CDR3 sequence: CSVGVSGGSHEQFF. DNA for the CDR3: TGCAGCGTTGGTGTGTCGGGAGGGTCTCATGAGCAGTTCTTC.

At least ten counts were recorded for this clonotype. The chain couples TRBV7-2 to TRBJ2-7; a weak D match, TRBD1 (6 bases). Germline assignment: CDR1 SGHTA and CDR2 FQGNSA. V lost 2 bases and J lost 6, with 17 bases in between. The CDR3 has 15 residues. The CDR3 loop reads CASSLSPGHVGEQYF. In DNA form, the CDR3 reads TGTGCCAGCAGCTTATCACCGGGACACGTCGGCGAGCAGTACTTC.

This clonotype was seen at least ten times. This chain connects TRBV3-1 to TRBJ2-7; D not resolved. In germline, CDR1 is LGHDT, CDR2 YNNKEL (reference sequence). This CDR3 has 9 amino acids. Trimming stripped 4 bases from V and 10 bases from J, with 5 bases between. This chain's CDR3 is CASSRPQYF. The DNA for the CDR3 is TGTGCCAGCAGCCGCCCCCAGTACTTC.

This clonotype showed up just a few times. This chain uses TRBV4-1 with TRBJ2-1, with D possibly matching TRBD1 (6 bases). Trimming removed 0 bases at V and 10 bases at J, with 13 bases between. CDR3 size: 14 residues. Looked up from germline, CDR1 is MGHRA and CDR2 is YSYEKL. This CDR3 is CASSQDKGGKEQFF. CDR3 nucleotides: TGCGCCAGCAGCCAAGATAAAGGGGGTAAGGAGCAGTTCTTC.

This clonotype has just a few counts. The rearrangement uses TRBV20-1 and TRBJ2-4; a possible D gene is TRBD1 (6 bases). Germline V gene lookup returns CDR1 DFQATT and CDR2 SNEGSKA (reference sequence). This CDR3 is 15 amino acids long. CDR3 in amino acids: CIPRYPGQINGEQYF. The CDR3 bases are TGCATCCCTCGCTACCCGGGACAAATCAACGGTGAGCAGTACTTC.

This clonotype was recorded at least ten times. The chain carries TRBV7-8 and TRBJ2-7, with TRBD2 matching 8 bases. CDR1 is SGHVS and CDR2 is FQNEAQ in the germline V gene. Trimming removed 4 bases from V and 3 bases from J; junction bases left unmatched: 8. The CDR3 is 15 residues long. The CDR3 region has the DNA TGTGCCAGCAGCTCCTTGACTAGCGCGGTCTACGAGCAGTACTTC. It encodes CASSSLTSAVYEQYF.

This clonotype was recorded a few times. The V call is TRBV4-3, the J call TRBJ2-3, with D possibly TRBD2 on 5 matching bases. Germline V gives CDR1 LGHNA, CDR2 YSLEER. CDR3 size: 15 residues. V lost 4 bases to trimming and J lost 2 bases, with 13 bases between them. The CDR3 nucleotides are TGCGCCAGCAGCCCATTCTCTAGCCTCACAGATACGCAGTATTTT. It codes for CASSPFSSLTDTQYF.

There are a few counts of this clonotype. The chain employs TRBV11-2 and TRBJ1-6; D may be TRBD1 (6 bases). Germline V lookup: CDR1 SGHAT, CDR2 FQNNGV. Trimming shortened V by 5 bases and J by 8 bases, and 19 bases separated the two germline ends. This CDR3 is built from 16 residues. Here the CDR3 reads CASSLLGGGLDSPLHF. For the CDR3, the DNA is TGTGCCAGCAGCCTATTGGGAGGGGGTTTGGATTCACCCCTCCACTTT.

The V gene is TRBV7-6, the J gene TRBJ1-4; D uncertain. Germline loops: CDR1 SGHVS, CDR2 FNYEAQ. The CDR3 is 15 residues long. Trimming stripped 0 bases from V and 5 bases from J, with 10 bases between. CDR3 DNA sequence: TGTGCCAGCAGCTTAGCACCTTCCAACAATGAAAAACTGTTTTTT. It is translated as CASSLAPSNNEKLFF.

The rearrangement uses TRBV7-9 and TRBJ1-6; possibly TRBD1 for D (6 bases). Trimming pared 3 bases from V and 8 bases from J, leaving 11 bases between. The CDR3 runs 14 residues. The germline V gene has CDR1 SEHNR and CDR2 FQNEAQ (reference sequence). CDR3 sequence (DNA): TGTGCCAGCAGCTTTGCCCAGGGGCATTCACCCCTCCACTTT. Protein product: CASSFAQGHSPLHF.

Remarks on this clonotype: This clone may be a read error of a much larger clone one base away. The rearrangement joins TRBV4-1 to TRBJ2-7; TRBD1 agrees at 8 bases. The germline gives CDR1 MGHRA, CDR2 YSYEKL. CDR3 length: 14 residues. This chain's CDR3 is CASSQGTGLYEQHF. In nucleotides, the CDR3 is TGCGCCAGCAGCCAAGGGACAGGGTTGTACGAGCAGCACTTC.

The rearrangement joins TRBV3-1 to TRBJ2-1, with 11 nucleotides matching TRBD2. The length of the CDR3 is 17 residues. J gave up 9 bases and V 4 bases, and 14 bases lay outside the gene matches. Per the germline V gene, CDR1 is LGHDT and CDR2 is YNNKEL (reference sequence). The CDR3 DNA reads TGTGCCAGCAGCCGACCCTTAACTAGCGGGAGTTCTAGTGAGCAGTTCTTC. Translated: CASSRPLTSGSSSEQFF.

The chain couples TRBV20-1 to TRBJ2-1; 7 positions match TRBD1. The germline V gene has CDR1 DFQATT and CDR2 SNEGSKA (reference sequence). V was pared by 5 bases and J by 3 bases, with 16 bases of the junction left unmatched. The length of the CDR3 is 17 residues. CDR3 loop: CSAGQEPPRGNYNEQFF. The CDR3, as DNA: TGCAGTGCTGGACAGGAGCCACCGAGAGGGAACTACAATGAGCAGTTCTTC.

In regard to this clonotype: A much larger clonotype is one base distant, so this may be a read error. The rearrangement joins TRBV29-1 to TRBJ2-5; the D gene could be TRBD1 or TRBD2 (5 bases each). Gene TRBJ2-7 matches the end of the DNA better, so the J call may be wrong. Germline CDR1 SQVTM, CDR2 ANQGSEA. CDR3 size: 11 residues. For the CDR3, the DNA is TGCAGCGTGGTGGGGGAGTGCGAGCAGTACTTC. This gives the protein CSVVGECEQYF.

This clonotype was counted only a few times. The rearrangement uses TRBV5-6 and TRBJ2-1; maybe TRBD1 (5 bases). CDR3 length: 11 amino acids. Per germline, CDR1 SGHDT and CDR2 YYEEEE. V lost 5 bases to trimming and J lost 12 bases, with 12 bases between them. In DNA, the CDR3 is TGTGCCAGCAGTTCGGACATCGCGCAGTTCTTC. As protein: CASSSDIAQFF. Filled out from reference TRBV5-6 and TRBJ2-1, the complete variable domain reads DAGVTQSPTHLIKTRGQQVTLRCSPKSGHDTVSWYQQALGQGPQFIFQYYEEEERQRGNFPDRFSGHQFPNYSSELNVNALLLGDSALYLCASSSDIAQFFGPGTRLTVL.

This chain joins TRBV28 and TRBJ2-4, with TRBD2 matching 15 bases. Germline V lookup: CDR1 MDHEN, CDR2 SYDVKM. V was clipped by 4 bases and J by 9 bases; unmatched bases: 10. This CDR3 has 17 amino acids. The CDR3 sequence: CASSSPGTSGGRSIQYF. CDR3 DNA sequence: TGTGCCAGCAGTTCCCCAGGGACTAGCGGGGGGCGGAGCATTCAGTACTTC. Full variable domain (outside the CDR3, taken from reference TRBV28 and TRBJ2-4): DVKVTQSSRYLVKRTGEKVFLECVQDMDHENMFWYRQDPGLGLRLIYFSYDVKMKEKGDIPEGYSVSREKKERFSLILESASTNQTSMYLCASSSPGTSGGRSIQYFGAGTRLSVL.

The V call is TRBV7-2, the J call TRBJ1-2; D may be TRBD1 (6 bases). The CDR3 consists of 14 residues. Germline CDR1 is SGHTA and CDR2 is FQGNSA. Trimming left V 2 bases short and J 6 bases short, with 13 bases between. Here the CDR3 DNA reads TGTGCCAGCAGCTTATTGGGGACACCGGATGGCTACACCTTC. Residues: CASSLLGTPDGYTF.

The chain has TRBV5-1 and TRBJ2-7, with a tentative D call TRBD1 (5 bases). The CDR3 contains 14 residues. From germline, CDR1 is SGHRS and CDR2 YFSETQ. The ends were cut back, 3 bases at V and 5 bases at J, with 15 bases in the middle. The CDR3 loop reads CASSYLTGIHEQYF. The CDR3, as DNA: TGCGCCAGCAGCTACCTAACAGGTATTCACGAGCAGTACTTC. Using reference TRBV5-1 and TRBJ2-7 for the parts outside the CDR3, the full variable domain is KAGVTQTPRYLIKTRGQQVTLSCSPISGHRSVSWYQQTPGQGLQFLFEYFSETQRNKGNFPGRFSGRQFSNSRSEMNVSTLELGDSALYLCASSYLTGIHEQYFGPGTRLTVT.